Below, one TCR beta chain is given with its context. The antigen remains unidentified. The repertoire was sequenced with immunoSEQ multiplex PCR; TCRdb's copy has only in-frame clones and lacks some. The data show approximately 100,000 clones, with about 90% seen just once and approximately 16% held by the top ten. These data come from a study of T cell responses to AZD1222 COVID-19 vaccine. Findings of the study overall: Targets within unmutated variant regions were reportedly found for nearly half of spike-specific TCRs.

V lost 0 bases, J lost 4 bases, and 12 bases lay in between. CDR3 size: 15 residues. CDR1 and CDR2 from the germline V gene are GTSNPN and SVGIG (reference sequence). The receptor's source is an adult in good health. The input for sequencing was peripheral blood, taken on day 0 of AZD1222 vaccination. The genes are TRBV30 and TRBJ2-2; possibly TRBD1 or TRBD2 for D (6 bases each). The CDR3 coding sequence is TGTGCCTGGAGTGTACTGTCGGGGGCCACCGGGGAGCTGTTTTTT. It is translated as CAWSVLSGATGELFF.